A single sample gave rise to the 24 T cell receptor beta chains below, sequenced in a study of blood T cell repertoires in COVID-19 (dated by TCRdb to 2020 to 2022). The library was made by the immunoSEQ multiplex PCR assay. Imported from immuneACCESS, the table was reduced by TCRdb to in-frame sequences with V and J called. These copies leave out some clones; in studies compared against another copy, an unresolved V gene accounts for under half, and the cause of the remainder is not known. The sample contains about 180,000 clones, more than 75% of them found a single time. The ten largest make up over 5% of the sample. Sequencing was done on a sample of peripheral blood. These receptors were obtained from a woman between 45 and 60 years old with COVID-19, enrolled during active disease.

This clone was picked up many times. This chain links TRBV4-1 with TRBJ2-7, with 7 bases lining up with TRBD1. Trimming at V came to 1 base and at J to 3 bases, leaving 9 bases not matched to a gene. This CDR3 contains 16 residues. Germline CDR1 is MGHRA and CDR2 is YSYEKL. CDR3 in DNA: TGCGCCAGCAGCCAAGGGTTTTCGGGACAGAGCTACGAGCAGTACTTC. Protein sequence: CASSQGFSGQSYEQYF.

J is TRBJ2-4 and V is TRBV18; 15 bases line up with TRBD2. This CDR3 contains 17 residues. Trimming removed 1 base from V and 5 bases from J; junction bases left unmatched: 3. CDR1 is KGHSH and CDR2 is LQKENI in the germline V gene. In DNA form, the CDR3 reads TGTGCCAGCTCACCACTCCGGACTAGCGGGGGGGAAAACATTCAGTACTTC. Its translation: CASSPLRTSGGENIQYF. The full variable domain, with the rest looked up from reference TRBV18 and TRBJ2-4, is NAGVMQNPRHLVRRRGQEARLRCSPMKGHSHVYWYRQLPEEGLKFMVYLQKENIIDESGMPKERFSAEFPKEGPSILRIQQVVRGDSAAYFCASSPLRTSGGENIQYFGAGTRLSVL.

The chain couples TRBV15 to TRBJ2-2; tentatively, D is TRBD1 (6 bases). Trimming removed 5 bases from V and 3 bases from J, with 13 bases in between. The CDR3 length is 15 residues. Germline assignment: CDR1 LNHNV and CDR2 YYDKDF (reference sequence). CDR3: CATSPRQAYTGELFF. For the CDR3, the DNA is TGTGCCACCAGCCCCCGACAGGCCTACACCGGGGAGCTGTTTTTT.

The V call is TRBV6-5, the J call TRBJ2-5; D perhaps matches TRBD2 (7 bases). CDR1 MNHEY and CDR2 SVGAGI come from the germline V gene. Between the trimmed V and J ends, which lost 6 bases and 9 bases, there was a span of 14 bases. This CDR3 contains 12 residues. The CDR3 coding sequence is TGTGCCAGCAGAAGGGGAGGGGGGGCCCAGTACTTC. This gives the protein CASRRGGGAQYF.

The genes are TRBV6-5 and TRBJ1-4; no firm D call. This CDR3 comprises 15 residues. Germline V lookup: CDR1 MNHEY, CDR2 SVGAGI. V was pared by 2 bases and J by 0 bases, with 7 bases between. CDR3 amino acids: CASSYEASTNEKLFF. CDR3 DNA sequence: TGTGCCAGCAGTTACGAAGCCTCAACTAATGAAAAACTGTTTTTT.

The V gene is TRBV7-2, the J gene TRBJ1-2; perhaps TRBD1 as D (6 bases). The V gene's germline CDR1 is SGHTA and CDR2 FQGNSA. V dropped 7 bases and J dropped 0 bases, with 12 bases sitting between them. The CDR3 totals 14 residues. The CDR3 DNA reads as TGTGCCAGCACCCAGGGGCGCTCTAACTATGGCTACACCTTC. Translated, it gives CASTQGRSNYGYTF.

The J gene is TRBJ1-5, the V gene TRBV28, with 9 nucleotides matching TRBD1. This CDR3 comprises 15 residues. Trimming removed 4 bases from V and 3 bases from J; junction bases left unmatched: 4. Germline assignment: CDR1 MDHEN and CDR2 SYDVKM. CDR3 sequence reads: CASSWGQGPNQPQHF. For the CDR3, the DNA is TGTGCCAGCAGTTGGGGACAGGGCCCCAATCAGCCCCAGCATTTT.

The V call is TRBV5-5, the J call TRBJ1-1; D gene unclear. The CDR3 has 15 residues. V was cut by 4 bases and J by 4 bases, with 17 bases left in between. CDR1 and CDR2 (germline): SGHKS, YYEKEE (reference sequence). The CDR3 nucleotides are TGTGCCAGCAGCCTAATACCCCGGGGAACCACTGAAGCTTTCTTT. Translated, it gives CASSLIPRGTTEAFF.

The chain has TRBV28 and TRBJ2-7; D may be TRBD1 (6 bases). This CDR3 comprises 14 residues. CDR1 and CDR2 (germline): MDHEN, SYDVKM. Trimming took 5 bases from V and 2 from J, leaving 13 bases between them. The CDR3 DNA reads as TGTGCCAGCAGTACCGGACAGCTCACCTACGAGCAGTACTTC. Protein sequence: CASSTGQLTYEQYF.

The J gene is TRBJ2-7, the V gene TRBV6-5; D remains ambiguous. This CDR3 contains 13 residues. Germline CDR1 and CDR2: MNHEY and SVGAGI. V dropped 0 bases and J dropped 6 bases, with 9 bases sitting between them. The CDR3 nucleotides are TGTGCCAGCAGTTACTCGGCCTGGGCCGAGCAGTACTTC. Translated, it gives CASSYSAWAEQYF.

This chain uses TRBV10-1 with TRBJ2-3; 7 bases line up with TRBD2. The V gene end was trimmed by 8 bases and the J gene end by 0 bases; junction bases not matched to a gene: 14. The CDR3 contains 17 residues. Germline CDR1 and CDR2: WNHNN and SYGVQD (reference sequence). CDR3 DNA: TGCGCCAGCGGTCGCGGTCCACTAGCGACGAGCACAGATACGCAGTATTTT. Translation gives CASGRGPLATSTDTQYF.

This clone was recorded once. The chain carries TRBV7-3 and TRBJ2-2; maybe TRBD2 (6 bases). V shed 6 bases and J shed 4 bases, with 12 bases lying between them. This CDR3 comprises 14 residues. CDR1 SGHTA and CDR2 FQGTGA come from the germline V gene. The CDR3 region is CASRPSGFTGELFF. The CDR3 bases are TGTGCCAGCAGGCCCAGCGGGTTCACCGGGGAGCTGTTTTTT.

Only one count was recorded for this clone. The gene calls are TRBV6-5 and TRBJ2-1; D is ambiguous. The CDR3 loop spans 12 amino acids. Germline V gene lookup returns CDR1 MNHEY and CDR2 SVGAGI. V lost 6 bases and J 5 bases, leaving 8 bases between the germline ends. The CDR3 coding sequence is TGTGCCAGCAGCCGCCTAGACAATGAGCAGTTCTTC. The encoded protein is CASSRLDNEQFF.

This sequence joins TRBV4-2 and TRBJ1-3; no reliable D call. The CDR3 totals 16 residues. Germline V gene lookup returns CDR1 LGHNA and CDR2 YNFKEQ. V dropped 0 bases and J dropped 0 bases, with 9 bases sitting between them. The CDR3: CASSQDGPISGNTIYF. The CDR3 DNA reads TGTGCCAGCAGCCAAGATGGGCCGATCTCTGGAAACACCATATATTTT.

V gene TRBV7-2 combines with J gene TRBJ1-2; D is unresolved. The V gene lost 5 bases and the J gene lost 5 bases, with 18 bases spanning the gap. Germline V CDR1 and CDR2: SGHTA, FQGNSA. The CDR3 has 15 residues. As DNA, the CDR3 is TGTGCCAGCAGCCTCCTGGGCCTCGCTGGGTATGGCTACACCTTC. This codes for CASSLLGLAGYGYTF.

This chain joins TRBV19 and TRBJ2-7; TRBD1 matches at 8 bases. The germline CDR1 and CDR2 sequences are LNHDA and SQIVND (reference sequence). V lost 7 bases, J lost 3 bases, and 14 bases stayed unmatched. The CDR3 is 16 residues long. CDR3 bases: TGTGCCAGTACCCAGACAGGGGCCCAGCGACTCTACGAGCAGTACTTC. Translated: CASTQTGAQRLYEQYF.

The J gene is TRBJ2-3, the V gene TRBV7-6; 7 bases fit TRBD1. Unmatched junction bases numbered 2, after V lost 8 bases and J lost 9 bases. The CDR3 has 10 residues. CDR1 and CDR2 (germline): SGHVS, FNYEAQ. This CDR3 is CASEGGTQYF. In DNA, the CDR3 is TGTGCCAGCGAAGGGGGCACGCAGTATTTT.

The chain couples TRBV30 to TRBJ2-3; maybe TRBD1 (5 bases). The CDR3 covers 13 residues. With 1 base removed from V and 4 bases from J, the gap between germline ends came to 9 bases. CDR1 is GTSNPN, CDR2 SVGIG, per germline (reference sequence). CDR3 in DNA: TGTGCCTGGAGTGCCAGGGAACCAGATACGCAGTATTTT. It is translated as CAWSAREPDTQYF.

CDR3 protein: CASSLGQAYTEAFF. CDR3 in DNA: TGCGCCAGCAGCTTGGGACAGGCTTATACTGAAGCTTTCTTT. The V and J genes are TRBV5-1 and TRBJ1-1, with D possibly matching TRBD1 (6 bases). The CDR3 contains 14 residues. The germline gives CDR1 SGHRS, CDR2 YFSETQ. V lost 0 bases and J 5 bases, leaving 11 bases between the germline ends.

The chain couples TRBV10-1 to TRBJ2-2; 8 nucleotides line up with TRBD1. There are 14 residues in the CDR3. CDR1 and CDR2 from the germline V gene are WNHNN and SYGVQD (reference sequence). J lost 3 bases, V lost 6 bases, and 3 bases had no gene match. CDR3 protein: CASSRQGYTGELFF. In nucleotides, the CDR3 is TGCGCCAGCAGCAGACAGGGGTACACCGGGGAGCTGTTTTTT.

V is TRBV30 and J is TRBJ1-2; 10 nucleotides line up with TRBD1. V was pared by 5 bases and J by 8 bases, with 5 bases of the junction left unmatched. This CDR3 has 12 residues. CDR1 is GTSNPN and CDR2 is SVGIG in the germline V gene (reference sequence). Written as DNA, the CDR3 is TGTGCCTGGGGGGGACAGGGGCACGGCTACACCTTC. Translation: CAWGGQGHGYTF.

This clone has just a few counts. The chain is built from TRBV30 and TRBJ1-5; 11 positions match TRBD1. The length of the CDR3 is 15 residues. V was pared by 2 bases and J by 6 bases, with 6 bases of the junction left unmatched. Looked up from germline, CDR1 is GTSNPN and CDR2 is SVGIG (reference sequence). The chain's CDR3 is CAWSIGTGGFQPQHF. CDR3 coding DNA: TGTGCCTGGAGTATAGGGACAGGGGGTTTTCAGCCCCAGCATTTT.

This clone was recorded only once. This chain connects TRBV14 to TRBJ1-1; no clear D gene. CDR3 size: 13 residues. Germline assignment: CDR1 SGHDN and CDR2 FVKESK. With 4 bases removed from V and 3 bases from J, the gap between germline ends came to 9 bases. Here the CDR3 reads CASSLLADTEAFF. The CDR3, as DNA: TGTGCCAGCAGCCTACTGGCGGACACTGAAGCTTTCTTT. The variable domain in full, completed from reference TRBV14 and TRBJ1-1, reads EAGVTQFPSHSVIEKGQTVTLRCDPISGHDNLYWYRRVMGKEIKFLLHFVKESKQDESGMPNNRFLAERTGGTYSTLKVQPAELEDSGVYFCASSLLADTEAFFGQGTRLTVV.

This clone was seen just once. The chain uses TRBV28 and TRBJ2-5; 8 bases are a match to TRBD2. The V segment lost 6 bases and the J segment 4 bases; nucleotides outside the gene matches: 13. Germline CDR1 is MDHEN and CDR2 is SYDVKM. This CDR3 is 16 amino acids long. The CDR3 region is CASSFGGARWGETQYF. In nucleotides, the CDR3 is TGTGCCAGCAGCTTCGGGGGGGCCAGGTGGGGAGAGACCCAGTACTTC.